Sequencing of this T cell receptor beta chain was carried out in a study of beta chain features in type 1 diabetes. Sorting that relied on CD45RO/CCR7/CD25/CD127/CD95/CD27 yielded CD4+ naive, central memory, regulatory and stem cell-like memory cells. To note about this clone: Its antigen is undetermined.

All of the isolated RNA was reverse transcribed, so expressed TCRB transcripts were sequenced. TCRdb's table, derived via immunoSEQ multiplex PCR, lists solely in-frame clones and lacks some. This sample carries about 28,000 clones, about 61% of them seen once, and the ten largest clones take less than 3%. The CDR3 totals 14 residues. Germline values: CDR1 SEHNR, CDR2 FQNEAQ (reference sequence). V lost 2 bases and J 6 bases, leaving 14 bases between the germline ends. Broader study findings: Shortening of TCRB CDR3s, moderate but significant, appeared in all four CD4+ subsets of Type 1 diabetes patients. The study found fewer insertions and more deletions at VDJ junctions in type 1 diabetes patients.

The specimen sequenced was Tregs from blood. The sequence came from a woman between 25 and 40 years old with type 1 diabetes. The J gene is TRBJ2-7, the V gene TRBV7-9, with D perhaps matching TRBD1 (6 bases). In DNA, the CDR3 is TGTGCCAGCAGCTTAAACAGGGAAAGTGGCGAGCAGTACTTC. Translated: CASSLNRESGEQYF.